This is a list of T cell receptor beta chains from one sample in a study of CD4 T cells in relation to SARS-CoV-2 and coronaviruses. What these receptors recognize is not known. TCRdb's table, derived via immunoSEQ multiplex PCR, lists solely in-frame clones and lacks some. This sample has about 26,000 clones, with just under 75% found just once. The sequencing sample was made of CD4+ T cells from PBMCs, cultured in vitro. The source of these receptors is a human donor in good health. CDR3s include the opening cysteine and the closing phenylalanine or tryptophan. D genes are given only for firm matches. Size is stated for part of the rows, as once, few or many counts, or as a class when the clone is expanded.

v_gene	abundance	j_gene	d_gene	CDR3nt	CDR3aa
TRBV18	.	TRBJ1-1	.	TGTGCCAGCTCACAATACGGCCCGGGGTTTGGCGCTGAAGCTTTCTTT	CASSQYGPGFGAEAFF
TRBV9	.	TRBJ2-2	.	TGTGCCAGCAGCCCAAATTGGGGGGTCCTCGGGGAGCTGTTTTTT	CASSPNWGVLGELFF
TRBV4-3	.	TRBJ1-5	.	TGCGCCAGGGCTAAAGCCCAGCATTTT	CARAKAQHF
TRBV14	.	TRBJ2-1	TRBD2	TGTGCCAGCAGCCAGGACCGGACGGGAGGGCAGTTCTTC	CASSQDRTGGQFF
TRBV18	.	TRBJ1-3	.	TGTGCCAGCTCACCACCGGCGTCTTTTGGAAACACCATATATTTT	CASSPPASFGNTIYF
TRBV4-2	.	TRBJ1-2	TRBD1	TGTGCCAGCAGCCAAACCTTTGGACAGGGAAACTATGGCTACACCTTC	CASSQTFGQGNYGYTF
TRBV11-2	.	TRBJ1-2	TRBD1	TGTGCCAGCAGCTTAGGGGTCGGGACAGGGGGCGGTTATGGCTACACCTTC	CASSLGVGTGGGYGYTF
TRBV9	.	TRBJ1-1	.	TGTGCCAGCAGCCCCCTATCAGGGGCTGAAGCTTTCTTT	CASSPLSGAEAFF
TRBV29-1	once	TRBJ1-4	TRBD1	TGCAGCGCCACACAGGGGGGGGATTCACTGTTTTTT	CSATQGGDSLFF
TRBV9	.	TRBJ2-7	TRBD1	TGTGCCAGCAGCGTAGGGGACAGTTCCTACGAGCAGTACTTC	CASSVGDSSYEQYF
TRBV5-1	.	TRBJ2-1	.	TGCGCCAGCAGCTTGGGCCCGGGACCTAATGAGCAGTTCTTC	CASSLGPGPNEQFF
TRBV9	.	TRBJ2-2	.	TGTGCCAGCAGCGCAACGGGACGAGCTCGCGGGGAGCTGTTTTTT	CASSATGRARGELFF
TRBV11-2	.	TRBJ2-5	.	TGTGCCAGCAGCCGGCAGGGGGGCGGGGAGACCCAGTACTTC	CASSRQGGGETQYF
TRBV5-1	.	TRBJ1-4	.	TGCGCCAGCAAGGTTGACCCCTCGGGTGAAAAACTGTTTTTT	CASKVDPSGEKLFF
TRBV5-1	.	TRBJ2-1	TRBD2	TGCGCCAGCAGCCCGGGACTAGCGGGAGGGAACAATGAGCAGTTCTTC	CASSPGLAGGNNEQFF
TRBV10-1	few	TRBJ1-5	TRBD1	TGCGCCATCCTACCGACAGGGGGAGACATTTATAGCAATCAGCCCCAGCATTTT	CAILPTGGDIYSNQPQHF
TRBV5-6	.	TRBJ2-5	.	TGTGCCAGCAGCTGGCAAGAGACCCAGTACTTC	CASSWQETQYF
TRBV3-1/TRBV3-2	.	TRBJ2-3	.	TGTGCCAGCAGCCATAACCAGGGTGATACGCAGTATTTT	CASSHNQGDTQYF
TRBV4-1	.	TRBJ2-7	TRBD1	TGCGCCAGCAGCCAACCTGGACAGGGGAGGGAGCAGTACTTC	CASSQPGQGREQYF
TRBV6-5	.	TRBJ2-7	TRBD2	TGTGCCAGCACCCTAGCGGGAGTGAACGAGCAGTACTTC	CASTLAGVNEQYF
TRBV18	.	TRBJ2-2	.	TGTGCCAGCTCACCACCGAACGATGGGGGTTCCGGGGAGCTGTTTTTT	CASSPPNDGGSGELFF
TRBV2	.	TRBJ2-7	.	TGTGCCAGCCGCGACAGCCCCGCCGGCGAGCAGTACTTC	CASRDSPAGEQYF
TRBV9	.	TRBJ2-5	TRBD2	TGTGCCAGCACCTCTACGGGGGGGCATCAAGAGACCCAGTACTTC	CASTSTGGHQETQYF
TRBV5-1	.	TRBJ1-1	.	TGCGCCAGCAGCTTGGCTGCGACGGACATGAACACTGAAGCTTTCTTT	CASSLAATDMNTEAFF
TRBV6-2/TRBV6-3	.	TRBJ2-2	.	TGTGCCAGCAGCCTAGACAGTTGGTCCGGGGAGCTGTTTTTT	CASSLDSWSGELFF
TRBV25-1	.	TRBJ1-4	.	TGTGCCAGCGGGAACCTACAGGGTGGGACTGAAAAACTGTTTTTT	CASGNLQGGTEKLFF
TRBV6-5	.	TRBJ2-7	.	TGTGCCAGCAGTTACATGGGCAGGAGCTACGAGCAGTACTTC	CASSYMGRSYEQYF
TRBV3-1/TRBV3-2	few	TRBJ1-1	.	TGTGCCAGCAGCCATGGTCCCCAAGGGAACACTGAAGCTTTCTTT	CASSHGPQGNTEAFF
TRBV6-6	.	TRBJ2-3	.	TGTGCCAGCAGCCCCGCAGGGGACGGGCGAGATACGCAGTATTTT	CASSPAGDGRDTQYF
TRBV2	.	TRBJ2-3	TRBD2	TGTGCCAGCAGTGAACCTGGGACTAGCGGGAACACAGATACGCAGTATTTT	CASSEPGTSGNTDTQYF
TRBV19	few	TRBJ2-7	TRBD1	TGTGCCAGTAGTATAGGACAGGGAACGGACGAGCAGTACTTC	CASSIGQGTDEQYF
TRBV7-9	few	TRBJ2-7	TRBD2	TGTGCCAGCAGCCAAGGGACTAGCGTATTGGAGGAGCAGTACTTC	CASSQGTSVLEEQYF
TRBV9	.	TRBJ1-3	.	TGTGCCAGCAGCGTAGGGACACCTTTCTCTGGAAACACCATATATTTT	CASSVGTPFSGNTIYF
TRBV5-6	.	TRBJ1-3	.	TGTGCCAGCAGCTCGCTCCAGGGCGATGCTGGAAACACCATATATTTT	CASSSLQGDAGNTIYF
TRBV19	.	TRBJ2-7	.	TGTGCCAGTAGTAGGCGTGCAGGTGGTCAGTCATCCTACGAGCAGTACTTC	CASSRRAGGQSSYEQYF
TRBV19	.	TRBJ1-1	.	TGTGCCAGTAGTAAGGGCCAGAACACTGAAGCTTTCTTT	CASSKGQNTEAFF
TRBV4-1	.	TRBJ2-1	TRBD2	TGCGCCAGCAGCCATTCCGTGCTAGCGGGAGGGCCCTACAATGAGCAGTTCTTC	CASSHSVLAGGPYNEQFF
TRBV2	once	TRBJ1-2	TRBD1	TGTGCCAGCAGTGATGTACAGGGGTATGGCTACACCTTC	CASSDVQGYGYTF
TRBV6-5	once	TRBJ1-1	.	TGTGCCAGCAGCAGTTCAGGGGTCACTGAAGCTTTCTTT	CASSSSGVTEAFF
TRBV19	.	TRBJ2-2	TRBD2	TGTGCCAGTAGTATAGAAGGGACTAGCGGACTCACCGGGGAGCTGTTTTTT	CASSIEGTSGLTGELFF
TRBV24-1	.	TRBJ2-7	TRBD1	TGTGCCACCAGATATCTTAGTGGGACAGCCTCCTACGAGCAGTACTTC	CATRYLSGTASYEQYF
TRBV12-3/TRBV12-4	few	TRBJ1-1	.	TGTGCCAGCAGTTTTGGGACTGAAGCTTTCTTT	CASSFGTEAFF
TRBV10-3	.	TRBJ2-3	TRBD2	TGTGCCTCCCAAAGGGAGACTAGCGGGAGGACAGATACGCAGTATTTT	CASQRETSGRTDTQYF
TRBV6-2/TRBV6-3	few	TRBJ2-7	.	TGTGCCAGCAGTTACAGGAGCAGGGGCCTTACCTACGAGCAGTACTTC	CASSYRSRGLTYEQYF
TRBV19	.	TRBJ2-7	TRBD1	TGTGCCAGTAAAAAGACAGGGGGGGCCTCCTACGAGCAGTACTTC	CASKKTGGASYEQYF
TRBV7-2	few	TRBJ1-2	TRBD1	TGTGCCAGCAGCTTAGCAGGGGGCAACTATGGCTACACCTTC	CASSLAGGNYGYTF
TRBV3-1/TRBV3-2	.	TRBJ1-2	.	TGTGCCAGCAGCCAAGGGTACGCAACTGGCTACACCTTC	CASSQGYATGYTF
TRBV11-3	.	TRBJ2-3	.	TGTGCCAGCAGCTCGGACAACACAGATACGCAGTATTTT	CASSSDNTDTQYF
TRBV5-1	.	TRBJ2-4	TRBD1	TGCGCCAGCAGCTTGGGGACAGGGAACATTCAGTACTTC	CASSLGTGNIQYF
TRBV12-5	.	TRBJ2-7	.	TGTGCTAGTGGCCCCAGGGAATACGAGCAGTACTTC	CASGPREYEQYF